The text below deals with one T cell receptor beta chain. This entry is derived from a study of blood T cells in healthy people across ages. For the second PCR, which ran for about 7 to 11 cycles, a sample-barcoded 5' primer and a J-beta primer mix were used. Via MiXCR, TCRdb re-called the 5' RACE reads, giving one row per CDR3 protein. The sample shows hundreds of thousands of distinct CDR3 sequences, about 62% of them seen only once. Germline V gene data show CDR1 as MNHEY and CDR2 as SVGAGI. The ends were cut back, 4 bases at V and 1 base at J, with 11 bases in the middle. This CDR3 comprises 15 residues.

The chain links TRBV6-5 to TRBJ1-5; no definite D call. The TCR was taken from a man aged 25-45 years in good health. The sequenced material came from blood. Written as DNA, the CDR3 is TGTGCCAGCAGTTCACGGCGGGGAAGCAATCAGCCCCAGCATTTT. It specifies CASSSRRGSNQPQHF.